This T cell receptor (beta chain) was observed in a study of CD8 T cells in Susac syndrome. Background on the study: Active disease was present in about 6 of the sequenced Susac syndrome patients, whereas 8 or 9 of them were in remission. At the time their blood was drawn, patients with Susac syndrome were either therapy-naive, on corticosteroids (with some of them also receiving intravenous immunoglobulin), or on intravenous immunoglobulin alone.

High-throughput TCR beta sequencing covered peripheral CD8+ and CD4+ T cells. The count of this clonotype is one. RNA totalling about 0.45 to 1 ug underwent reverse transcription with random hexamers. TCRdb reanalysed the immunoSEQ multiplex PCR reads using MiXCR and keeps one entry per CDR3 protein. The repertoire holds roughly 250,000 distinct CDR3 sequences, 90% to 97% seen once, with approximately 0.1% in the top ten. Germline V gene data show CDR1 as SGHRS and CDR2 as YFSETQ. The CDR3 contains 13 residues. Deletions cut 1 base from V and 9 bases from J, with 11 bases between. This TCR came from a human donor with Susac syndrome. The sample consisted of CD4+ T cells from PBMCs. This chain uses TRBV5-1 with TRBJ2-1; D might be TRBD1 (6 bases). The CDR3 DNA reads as TGCGCCAGCAGCTTGTCTACAGGGAGTGAGCAGTTCTTC. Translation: CASSLSTGSEQFF.